The present T cell receptor (beta chain) was sequenced within a study of shared clonotypes between healthy human individuals. With 1 base removed from V and 5 bases from J, the gap between germline ends came to 8 bases. In germline, CDR1 is SGHDN, CDR2 FVKESK. CDR3 size: 14 residues. The data were produced by immunoSEQ multiplex PCR, yet TCRdb's version contains in-frame clones alone and is incomplete. The data show roughly 1.4 million clones, with about 98.5% seen just once and about 0.35% held by the top ten. The genes are TRBV14 and TRBJ2-2; no reliable D call. This TCR came from a young man in good health. Source material: naive CD4+ T cells sorted from blood. Documented subset: CD45RA+ positively selected. The CDR3 reads CASSQVPGTGELFF. In nucleotides, the CDR3 is TGTGCCAGCAGCCAAGTACCCGGGACCGGGGAGCTGTTTTTT.